This T cell receptor (beta chain) was sequenced in a study of identical twins. TCRdb itself ran the 5' RACE reads through MiXCR, one entry per CDR3 protein. The repertoire holds 500,000 to 600,000 distinct CDR3 sequences, under 25% seen once, with 0.91% in the top ten. Germline V gene sequence: CDR1 LGHDT, CDR2 YNNKEL (reference sequence). V shed 1 base and J 9 bases; nucleotides not matched to a gene: 6. The CDR3 runs 15 residues. Every one of the donors was a healthy Caucasian. The same data also contributed to another study, on T cells expressing NK-cell markers. That report adds: Seven HCMV-seropositive donors and one seronegative donor made up the eight sequenced donors. T cells sorted in several experiments were restricted to alpha-beta TCR T cells by an anti-gamma-delta TCR antibody. Several donors' CD3+CD56-NKG2C+ cells were dominated by the same clonotypes.

The chain is built from TRBV3-1 and TRBJ2-1, with TRBD2 matching 10 bases. The receptor's source is a woman between 18 and 29 years old in good health. The sequencing input was CD4+ T cells sorted from blood. CDR3 sequence: CASSQVAGGRGEQFF. The CDR3, as DNA: TGTGCCAGCAGCCAAGTAGCGGGGGGTCGAGGTGAGCAGTTCTTC.